These T cell receptor beta chains were read from a single sample in a study of blood T cell repertoires in COVID-19. The table came from immunoSEQ multiplex PCR; TCRdb's copy has only in-frame clones and leaves some out. This sample has roughly 400,000 clones, with around 87% found just once. The sample consisted of peripheral blood. These receptors originate from a woman in her sixties or seventies with COVID-19, enrolled during active disease. Each CDR3 is given without its conserved first and last residue. The order of the fields is J gene, V gene, CDR3 protein.

>TRBJ2-5|TRBV2
ASREIGQAPIQETQY
>TRBJ1-5|TRBV4-1
ASSQELDRGRWSNQPQH
>TRBJ1-1|TRBV21-1
ASSKHRRVEAF
>TRBJ2-7|TRBV2
ASSDNYEQY
>TRBJ1-2|TRBV15
ATSRVRDRAYGYT
>TRBJ2-1|TRBV7-2
ASSFGQNNEQF
>TRBJ2-7|TRBV7-9
ASSLTSGYEQY
>TRBJ2-1|TRBV6-5
ASRGGGTYNEQF
>TRBJ1-2|TRBV6-5
ASRPGQFYGYT
>TRBJ1-1|TRBV12-3/TRBV12-4
ASSLAQGDKAF
>TRBJ1-1|TRBV5-4
ASSFDRHTEAF
>TRBJ2-2|TRBV4-1
ASSQGGAGTGELF
>TRBJ1-1|TRBV3-1/TRBV3-2
ASSQEYGGRGGSEAF
>TRBJ2-7|TRBV18
ASSPSRGYEQY
>TRBJ1-2|TRBV12-3/TRBV12-4
ASSRQGNYGYT
>TRBJ1-6|TRBV10-3
AIRPGLTSPLH
>TRBJ1-1|TRBV12-5
ASGTQTGLNTEAF
>TRBJ2-3|TRBV5-1
ASSYRGGSTDTQY
>TRBJ1-1|TRBV7-8
ASSLQGRNTEAF
>TRBJ2-1|TRBV5-6
ASSLDRGNEQF
>TRBJ1-2|TRBV6-5
ASTSPGTGFGYT
>TRBJ1-3|TRBV5-1
ASSLEGTGAGNTIY
>TRBJ2-1|TRBV5-6
ASSPTVPSEQF
>TRBJ1-2|TRBV5-1
ASSLEGGHPWGYT
>TRBJ1-2|TRBV28
ASSFGHGARGVEGYT
>TRBJ2-1|TRBV20-1
SAGAGNEQF
>TRBJ1-6|TRBV12-3/TRBV12-4
ASSLLGNSPLH
>TRBJ1-1|TRBV28
ASTSERAMNTEAF
>TRBJ1-2|TRBV12-3/TRBV12-4
ASSTGFGYT
>TRBJ2-7|TRBV2
ASRIGSGGAYEQY
>TRBJ1-2|TRBV7-6
ASSFTGTGGGYYGYT
>TRBJ2-1|TRBV3-1/TRBV3-2
ASSQGPGQGFDNEQF
>TRBJ1-2|TRBV4-1
ASSQLQGIYGYT
>TRBJ1-1|TRBV5-1
ASSLRPGEVEAF
>TRBJ2-1|TRBV19
ASNPRGSGSSYNEQF
>TRBJ2-3|TRBV12-3/TRBV12-4
ASSQQGSDTQY
>TRBJ2-4|TRBV6-5
ASSSAAGVKNIQY
>TRBJ1-4|TRBV5-5
ASSFLAPEKLF
>TRBJ1-2|TRBV29-1
SVGLRLNIAYGYT
>TRBJ2-1|TRBV3-1/TRBV3-2
AASERGGGNEQF
>TRBJ1-3|TRBV4-2
ASSPWAQGAGNTIY
>TRBJ2-5|TRBV6-5
ASGQRQETQY
>TRBJ2-1|TRBV12-3/TRBV12-4
ASSYSGGPQF
>TRBJ1-1|TRBV10-3
AISNPTGDDTEAF
>TRBJ2-7|TRBV28
ASSTGGGPSYEQY
>TRBJ1-2|TRBV28
ASTVQDYGYT